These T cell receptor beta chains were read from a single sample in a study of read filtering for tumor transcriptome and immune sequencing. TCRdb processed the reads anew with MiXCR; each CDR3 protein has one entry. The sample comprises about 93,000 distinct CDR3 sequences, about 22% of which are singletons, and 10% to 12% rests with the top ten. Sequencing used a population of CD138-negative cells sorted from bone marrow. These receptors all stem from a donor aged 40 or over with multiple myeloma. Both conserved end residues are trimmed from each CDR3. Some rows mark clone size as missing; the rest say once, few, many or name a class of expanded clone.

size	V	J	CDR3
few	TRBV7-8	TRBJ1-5	ASSLASGNQPQH
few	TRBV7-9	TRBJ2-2	ASSFSSGPRGTGELF
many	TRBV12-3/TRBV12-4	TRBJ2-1	ASSLRGGNEQF
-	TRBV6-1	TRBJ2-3	ASSQGGSTDTQY
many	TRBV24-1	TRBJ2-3	ATSDPDTQY
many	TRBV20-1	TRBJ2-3	SARKLRSGSTDTQY
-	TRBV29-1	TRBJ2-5	SVEGRERAKTQY
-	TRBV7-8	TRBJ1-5	ASSKNTDLGPQH
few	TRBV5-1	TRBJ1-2	ASSSLHAARNYGYT
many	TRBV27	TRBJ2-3	ASSLSVDRPDTQY
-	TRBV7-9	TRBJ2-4	ASSLAYRGAKNIQY
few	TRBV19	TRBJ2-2	ASRKTGELF
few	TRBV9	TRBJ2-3	ASSVGRSDTQY
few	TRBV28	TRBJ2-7	ASSSPSEQY
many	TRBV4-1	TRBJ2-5	ASSPKTAQETQY
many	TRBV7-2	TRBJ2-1	ASSLHQRGPMEYNEQF
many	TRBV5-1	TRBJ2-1	ASSLDRSYNEQF
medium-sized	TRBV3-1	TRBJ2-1	ASSQDPWARYNEQF
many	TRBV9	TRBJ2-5	ASSVGTAQETQY
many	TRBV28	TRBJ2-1	ASSFTLAGDNEQF
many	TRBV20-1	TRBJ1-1	SASQRKGVNTEAF
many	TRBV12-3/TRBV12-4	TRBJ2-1	ASSKIAVEQF
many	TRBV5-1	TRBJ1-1	ASSLEGIGEAF
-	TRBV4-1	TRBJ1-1	ASSRDTNTKAF
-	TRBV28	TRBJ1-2	ASSLSPPLYGYT
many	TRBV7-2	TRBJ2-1	ASSSLDYEQF
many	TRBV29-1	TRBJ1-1	SVEAKLNTEAF
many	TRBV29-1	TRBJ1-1	SVGEMNTEAF
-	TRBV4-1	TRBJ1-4	ASSSGLGTNEKLF
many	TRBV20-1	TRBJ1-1	SARPGNTEAF
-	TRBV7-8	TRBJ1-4	ASSWGQGFEKLF
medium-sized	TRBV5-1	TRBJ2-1	ASSFSTVGEQF
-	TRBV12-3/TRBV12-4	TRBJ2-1	VSSLESGPPYYEQF
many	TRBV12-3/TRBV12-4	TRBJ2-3	ASSSGSTDTQY
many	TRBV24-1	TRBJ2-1	ATSDRGQGGRDEQF
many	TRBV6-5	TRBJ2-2	ASSYSGLMTAGELF
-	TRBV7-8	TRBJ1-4	ASSLNGGELF
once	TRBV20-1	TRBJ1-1	SARIPGLGAGTEAF
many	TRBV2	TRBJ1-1	ASSEGWRTEAF
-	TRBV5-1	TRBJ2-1	ASSPGASSNEHS
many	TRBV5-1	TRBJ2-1	ASSLNSRTSGYNEQF
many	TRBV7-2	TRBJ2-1	ASSLGGADNEQF
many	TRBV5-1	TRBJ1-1	ASSFGRGNTEAF
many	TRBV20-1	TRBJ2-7	SATRTSDEQY
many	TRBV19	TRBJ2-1	ASNGGQFSYNEQF
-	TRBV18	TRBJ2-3	ASSPLRLRGTDTQY
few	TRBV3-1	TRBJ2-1	ASSQVGDEQF
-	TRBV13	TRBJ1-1	ASSARGLRTEAF